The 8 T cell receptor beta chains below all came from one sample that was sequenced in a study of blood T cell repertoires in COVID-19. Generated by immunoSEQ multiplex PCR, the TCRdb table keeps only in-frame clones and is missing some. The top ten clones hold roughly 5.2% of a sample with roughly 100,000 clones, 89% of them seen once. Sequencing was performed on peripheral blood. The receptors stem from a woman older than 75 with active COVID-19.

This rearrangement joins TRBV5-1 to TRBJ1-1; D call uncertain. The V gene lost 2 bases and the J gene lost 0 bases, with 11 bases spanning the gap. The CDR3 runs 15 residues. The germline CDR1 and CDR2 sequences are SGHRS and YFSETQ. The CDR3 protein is CASSFFAGMNTEAFF. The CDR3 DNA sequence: TGCGCCAGCAGCTTTTTCGCAGGTATGAACACTGAAGCTTTCTTT.

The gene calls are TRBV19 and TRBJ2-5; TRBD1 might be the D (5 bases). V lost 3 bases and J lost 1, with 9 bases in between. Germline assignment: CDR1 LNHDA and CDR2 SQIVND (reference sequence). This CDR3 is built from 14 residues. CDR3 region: CASSIRQRQETQYF. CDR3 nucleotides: TGTGCCAGTAGTATCCGACAGCGCCAAGAGACCCAGTACTTC.

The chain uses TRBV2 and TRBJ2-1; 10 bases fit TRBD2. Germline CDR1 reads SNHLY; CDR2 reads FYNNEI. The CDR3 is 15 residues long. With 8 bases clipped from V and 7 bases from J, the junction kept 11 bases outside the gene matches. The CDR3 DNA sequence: TGTGCCAGCGGAAAGGCACTAGCGGGACGGAATGAGCAGTTCTTC. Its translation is CASGKALAGRNEQFF.

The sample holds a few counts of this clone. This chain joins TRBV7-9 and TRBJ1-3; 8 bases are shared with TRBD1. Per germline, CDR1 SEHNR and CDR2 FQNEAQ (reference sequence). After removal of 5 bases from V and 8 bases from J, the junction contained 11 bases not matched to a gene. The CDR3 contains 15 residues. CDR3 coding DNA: TGTGCCAGCAGCACGCGGACAGGGTTTATAGACACCATATATTTT. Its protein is CASSTRTGFIDTIYF.

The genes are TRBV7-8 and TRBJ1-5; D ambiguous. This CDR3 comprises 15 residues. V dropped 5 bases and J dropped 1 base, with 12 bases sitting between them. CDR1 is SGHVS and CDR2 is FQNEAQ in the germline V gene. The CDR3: CASSKNVVSNQPQHF. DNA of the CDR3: TGTGCCAGCAGCAAAAACGTAGTGAGCAATCAGCCCCAGCATTTT.

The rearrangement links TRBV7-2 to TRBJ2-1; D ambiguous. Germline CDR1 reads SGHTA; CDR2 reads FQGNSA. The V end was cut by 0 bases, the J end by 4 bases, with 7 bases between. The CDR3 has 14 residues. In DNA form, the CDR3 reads TGTGCCAGCAGCTTAGCGCGTGAGTACAATGAGCAGTTCTTC. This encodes CASSLAREYNEQFF.

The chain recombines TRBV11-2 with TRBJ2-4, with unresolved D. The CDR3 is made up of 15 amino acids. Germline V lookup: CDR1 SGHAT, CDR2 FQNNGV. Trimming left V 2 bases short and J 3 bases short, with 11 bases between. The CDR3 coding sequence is TGTGCCAGCAGCTTATTAAGCGAAGTCAAAAACATTCAGTACTTC. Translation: CASSLLSEVKNIQYF.

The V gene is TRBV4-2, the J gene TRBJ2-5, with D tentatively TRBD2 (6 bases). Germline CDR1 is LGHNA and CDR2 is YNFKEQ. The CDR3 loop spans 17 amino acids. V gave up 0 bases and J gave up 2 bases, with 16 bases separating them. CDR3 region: CASSQDEGRREQETQYF. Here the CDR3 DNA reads TGTGCCAGCAGCCAAGATGAGGGAAGGAGGGAACAAGAGACCCAGTACTTC.